The following is a T cell receptor beta chain sequence with its context. Deletions cut 2 bases from V and 0 bases from J, with 8 bases between. Per the germline V gene, CDR1 is MGHRA and CDR2 is YSYEKL. CDR3 length: 15 residues. The record originates from a study of blood T cell repertoires in COVID-19. About the research overall: PBMCs, B-cell-depleted T cells, or T cells were the source of the cDNA or gDNA that made up the material.

Assay: immunoSEQ multiplex PCR; the TCRdb copy retains only in-frame clones and omits some. The sample yields 90,000 to 120,000 clones, 88% seen once. The sequenced material came from peripheral blood. The TCR originated in a woman aged 60-75 years with acute or convalescent COVID-19. The genes are TRBV4-1 and TRBJ2-4; a possible D gene is TRBD2 (6 bases). The CDR3, as DNA: TGCGCCAGCAGCCAAATGGGACTAGCCAAAAACATTCAGTACTTC. The encoded protein is CASSQMGLAKNIQYF.